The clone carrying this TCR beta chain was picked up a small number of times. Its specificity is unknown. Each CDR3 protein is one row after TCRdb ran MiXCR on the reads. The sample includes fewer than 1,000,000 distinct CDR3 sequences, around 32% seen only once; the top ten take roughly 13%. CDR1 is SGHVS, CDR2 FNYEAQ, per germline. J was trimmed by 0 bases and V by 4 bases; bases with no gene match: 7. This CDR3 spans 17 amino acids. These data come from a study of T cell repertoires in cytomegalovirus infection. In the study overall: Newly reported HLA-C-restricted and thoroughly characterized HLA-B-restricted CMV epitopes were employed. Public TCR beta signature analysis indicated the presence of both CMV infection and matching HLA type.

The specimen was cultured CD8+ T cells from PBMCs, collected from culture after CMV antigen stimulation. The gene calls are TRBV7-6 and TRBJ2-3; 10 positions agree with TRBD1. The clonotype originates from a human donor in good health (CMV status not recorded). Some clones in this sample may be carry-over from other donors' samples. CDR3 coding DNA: TGTGCCAGCAGCTGGGGGACAGGGGAAACTAGCACAGATACGCAGTATTTT. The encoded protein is CASSWGTGETSTDTQYF. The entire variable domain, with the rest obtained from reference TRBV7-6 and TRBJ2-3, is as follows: GAGVSQSPRYKVTKRGQDVALRCDPISGHVSLYWYRQALGQGPEFLTYFNYEAQQDKSGLPNDRFSAERPEGSISTLTIQRTEQRDSAMYRCASSWGTGETSTDTQYFGPGTRLTVL.